The 20 T cell receptor beta chains presented below share a single source sample, sequenced in a study of shared T cell receptors in the human thymus. Only in-frame clones appear in the TCRdb table, and some are missing; sequencing was by immunoSEQ multiplex PCR. The sample records roughly 550,000 clones, around 78% being singletons. This sample was also put to use in a study of human thymus T cells.

The sequenced sample consisted of thymocytes. These receptors were taken from a boy younger than two with a congenital heart defect.

The chain joins TRBV29-1 to TRBJ2-3, with 12 bases matching TRBD2. Per germline, CDR1 SQVTM and CDR2 ANQGSEA. The CDR3 length is 21 residues. V gave up 4 bases and J gave up 0 bases; unmatched junction bases: 20. The CDR3 reads CSVVLGLRTSGTFRSTDTQYF. In DNA form, the CDR3 reads TGCAGCGTTGTATTGGGGCTTAGGACTAGCGGGACTTTTCGGAGCACAGATACGCAGTATTTT.

This clone has just a few counts. The rearrangement links TRBV6-5 to TRBJ2-7, with TRBD1 matching 10 bases. There are 13 residues in the CDR3. Germline loops: CDR1 MNHEY, CDR2 SVGAGI. V was clipped by 4 bases and J by 5 bases; unmatched bases: 2. CDR3 nucleotides: TGTGCCAGCAGTTTGGGACAGGGGAACGAGCAGTACTTC. This gives the protein CASSLGQGNEQYF.

This chain connects TRBV7-9 to TRBJ2-6; 7 bases fit TRBD2. The germline gives CDR1 SEHNR, CDR2 FQNEAQ (reference sequence). V lost 11 bases and J lost 2; bases outside the gene matches: 6. CDR3 length: 14 residues. The CDR3 protein is CAEREGAGANVLTF. DNA for the CDR3: TGTGCCGAAAGGGAGGGAGCTGGGGCCAACGTCCTGACTTTC.

The V and J genes are TRBV9 and TRBJ2-2, with D maybe TRBD2 (5 bases). The germline CDR1 and CDR2 sequences are SGDLS and YYNGEE. The germline V and J ends were trimmed by 4 bases and 0 bases, with 16 bases remaining between them. The CDR3 totals 17 residues. The CDR3 nucleotides read TGTGCCAGCAGCTACAAAAGCGGAGTATCGAACACCGGGGAGCTGTTTTTT. Translated, it gives CASSYKSGVSNTGELFF.

The V and J genes are TRBV27 and TRBJ2-7, with TRBD1 matching over 8 bases. Germline CDR1 MNHEY, CDR2 SMNVEV (reference sequence). Unmatched junction bases numbered 5, after V lost 5 bases and J lost 2 bases. The CDR3 spans 14 residues. The CDR3 region is CASSTRGQAYEQYF. Written as DNA, the CDR3 is TGTGCCAGCAGTACGCGGGGACAGGCCTACGAGCAGTACTTC.

The chain recombines TRBV4-3 with TRBJ2-1; 12 bases line up with TRBD2. V lost 0 bases and J lost 12; bases outside the gene matches: 9. This CDR3 region has 16 residues. The germline V gene has CDR1 LGHNA and CDR2 YSLEER. The CDR3 DNA follows: TGCGCCAGCAGCCAAGATAGGTCTAGCGGGAGGGCTCGGCAGTTCTTC. Its translation: CASSQDRSSGRARQFF.

This clone showed up just once. The CDR3 loop is CASSPVGREQETQYF. Written as DNA, the CDR3 is TGTGCCAGCAGTCCAGTGGGGCGGGAGCAAGAGACCCAGTACTTC. V and J are TRBV5-6 and TRBJ2-5; TRBD2 matches at 7 bases. The length of the CDR3 is 15 residues. Germline CDR1 and CDR2: SGHDT and YYEEEE. The J segment lost 2 bases and the V segment lost 5 bases, leaving 9 bases of the junction unmatched.

The chain is built from TRBV11-2 and TRBJ1-5; tentatively, D is TRBD1 (5 bases). Trimming took 4 bases from V and 6 from J, leaving 10 bases between them. The CDR3 runs to 13 residues. Germline V lookup: CDR1 SGHAT, CDR2 FQNNGV. CDR3 sequence reads: CASSSGGGQPQHF. The CDR3 DNA sequence: TGTGCCAGCAGCTCGGGGGGTGGTCAGCCCCAGCATTTT.

The chain has TRBV27 and TRBJ1-3; D is unresolved. The CDR3 spans 15 residues. V dropped 0 bases and J dropped 4 bases, with 10 bases sitting between them. Germline-derived CDR1 and CDR2 are MNHEY and SMNVEV (reference sequence). DNA for the CDR3: TGTGCCAGCAGTTTATCATTCGAGAGGGGAAACACCATATATTTT. This sequence encodes CASSLSFERGNTIYF.

This chain links TRBV14 with TRBJ1-4; D perhaps matches TRBD1 (5 bases). The CDR3 is 16 residues long. V was cut by 2 bases and J by 0 bases, with 10 bases left in between. Per germline, CDR1 SGHDN and CDR2 FVKESK. CDR3 nucleotide sequence: TGTGCCAGCAGCCAAAGGGGTGTTGCAACTAATGAAAAACTGTTTTTT. As protein: CASSQRGVATNEKLFF.

This rearrangement joins TRBV6-5 to TRBJ1-2, with TRBD1 matching over 8 bases. Germline values: CDR1 MNHEY, CDR2 SVGAGI. This CDR3 is built from 14 residues. V shed 2 bases and J 6 bases; nucleotides not matched to a gene: 5. This chain's CDR3 is CASSYDRGTDGYTF. In DNA form, the CDR3 reads TGTGCCAGCAGTTACGACAGGGGAACGGATGGCTACACCTTC.

This clone was seen a few times. The genes are TRBV19 and TRBJ2-6; 10 bases agree with TRBD1. The CDR3 covers 20 residues. V trimming: 0 bases; J trimming: 4 bases; junction bases outside the gene matches: 12. Germline CDR1 LNHDA, CDR2 SQIVND (reference sequence). The CDR3 loop is CASSIDGNGTGVAGANVLTF. For the CDR3, the DNA is TGTGCCAGTAGTATAGATGGTAATGGGACAGGGGTGGCCGGGGCCAACGTCCTGACTTTC. The complete variable domain, with remaining parts taken from reference TRBV19 and TRBJ2-6, reads DGGITQSPKYLFRKEGQNVTLSCEQNLNHDAMYWYRQDPGQGLRLIYYSQIVNDFQKGDIAEGYSVSREKKESFPLTVTSAQKNPTAFYLCASSIDGNGTGVAGANVLTFGAGSRLTVL.

The gene calls are TRBV6-1 and TRBJ1-5; the D gene is possibly TRBD1 (6 bases). The germline V and J ends were trimmed by 4 bases and 3 bases, with 16 bases remaining between them. CDR3 length equals 16 residues. Germline V lookup: CDR1 MNHNS, CDR2 SASEGT. The CDR3 DNA reads TGTGCCAGCAGTGGGACAGCCAGGGGCTTCAATCAGCCCCAGCATTTT. This gives the protein CASSGTARGFNQPQHF.

The rearrangement links TRBV14 to TRBJ2-3, with D perhaps TRBD1 (5 bases). Germline V gene data show CDR1 as SGHDN and CDR2 as FVKESK. The V and J ends lost 3 bases and 6 bases respectively, with 19 bases between them. CDR3 length: 16 amino acids. CDR3 in DNA: TGTGCCAGCAGCCAGCTCCAGGGTGATGTAACCGATACGCAGTATTTT. Protein: CASSQLQGDVTDTQYF.

The V call is TRBV6-4, the J call TRBJ1-5, with a weak D call TRBD1 (5 bases). The CDR3 contains 15 residues. Per germline, CDR1 MRHNA and CDR2 SNTAGT. Trimming pared 8 bases from V and 6 bases from J, leaving 20 bases between. The CDR3 coding sequence is TGTGCCAGCTCCCTAAACGGGGGAGGAGGTCAGCCCCAGCATTTT. It codes for CASSLNGGGGQPQHF.

This clone showed up just a few times. V is TRBV19 and J is TRBJ2-1; TRBD2 matches at 14 bases. V lost 5 bases and J lost 1; bases outside the gene matches: 7. Germline loops: CDR1 LNHDA, CDR2 SQIVND (reference sequence). CDR3 length equals 18 residues. CDR3 sequence (DNA): TGTGCCAGTAGTTTCTGGACTAGCGGGAGGACATCCTACAATGAGCAGTTCTTC. Protein sequence: CASSFWTSGRTSYNEQFF. Full variable domain (rest looked up from reference TRBV19 and TRBJ2-1): DGGITQSPKYLFRKEGQNVTLSCEQNLNHDAMYWYRQDPGQGLRLIYYSQIVNDFQKGDIAEGYSVSREKKESFPLTVTSAQKNPTAFYLCASSFWTSGRTSYNEQFFGPGTRLTVL.

The chain combines TRBV5-1 with TRBJ2-7; 10 bases align to TRBD1. The germline V gene encodes CDR1 SGHRS and CDR2 YFSETQ. Germline trimming cut 5 bases from V and 7 bases from J; bases unmatched to any gene: 9. CDR3 length: 14 amino acids. This CDR3 reads CASRQADRGGEQYF. The CDR3 DNA reads as TGCGCCAGCAGGCAGGCGGACAGGGGGGGGGAGCAGTACTTC.

The V call is TRBV4-2, the J call TRBJ2-7; 8 bases match TRBD2. The V gene end was trimmed by 0 bases and the J gene end by 2 bases; junction bases not matched to a gene: 9. Germline V lookup: CDR1 LGHNA, CDR2 YNFKEQ. This CDR3 contains 17 residues. The CDR3 region has the DNA TGTGCCAGCAGCCAAGATTGGGTAGCGGGATCCACCTACGAGCAGTACTTC. Encoded protein: CASSQDWVAGSTYEQYF.

The chain couples TRBV4-3 to TRBJ2-1, with TRBD2 matching over 8 bases. Germline values: CDR1 LGHNA, CDR2 YSLEER. The V and J ends lost 0 bases and 4 bases, in that order; junction bases with no gene match: 14. CDR3 size: 19 residues. CDR3 in amino acids: CASSQDWYSPGGKYNEQFF. CDR3 DNA: TGCGCCAGCAGCCAAGATTGGTATAGCCCGGGAGGGAAATACAATGAGCAGTTCTTC.

The rearrangement uses TRBV19 and TRBJ2-3; D is uncertain. Germline CDR1 reads LNHDA; CDR2 reads SQIVND (reference sequence). This CDR3 has 13 amino acids. The V end was cut by 6 bases, the J end by 3 bases, with 10 bases between. CDR3 loop: CASRNEATDTQYF. Here the CDR3 DNA reads TGTGCCAGTAGAAATGAGGCAACAGATACGCAGTATTTT.